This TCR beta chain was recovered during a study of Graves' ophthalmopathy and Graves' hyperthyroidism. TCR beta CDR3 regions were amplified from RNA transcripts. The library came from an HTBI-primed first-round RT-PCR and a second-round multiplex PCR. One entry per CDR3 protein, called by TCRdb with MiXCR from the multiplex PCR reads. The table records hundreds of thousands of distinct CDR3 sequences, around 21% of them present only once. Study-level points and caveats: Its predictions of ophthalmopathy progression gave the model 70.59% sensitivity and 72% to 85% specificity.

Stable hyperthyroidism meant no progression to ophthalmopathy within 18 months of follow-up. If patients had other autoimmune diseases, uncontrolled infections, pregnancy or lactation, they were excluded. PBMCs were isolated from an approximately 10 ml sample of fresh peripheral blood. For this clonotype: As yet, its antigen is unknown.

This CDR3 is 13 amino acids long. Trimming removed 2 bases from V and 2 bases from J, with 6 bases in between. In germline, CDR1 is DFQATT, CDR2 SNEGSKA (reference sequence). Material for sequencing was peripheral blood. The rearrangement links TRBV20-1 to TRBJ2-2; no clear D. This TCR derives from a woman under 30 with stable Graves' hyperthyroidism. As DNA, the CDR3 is TGCAGTGCTAGATCCTCAAACACCGGGGAGCTGTTTTTT. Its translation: CSARSSNTGELFF.